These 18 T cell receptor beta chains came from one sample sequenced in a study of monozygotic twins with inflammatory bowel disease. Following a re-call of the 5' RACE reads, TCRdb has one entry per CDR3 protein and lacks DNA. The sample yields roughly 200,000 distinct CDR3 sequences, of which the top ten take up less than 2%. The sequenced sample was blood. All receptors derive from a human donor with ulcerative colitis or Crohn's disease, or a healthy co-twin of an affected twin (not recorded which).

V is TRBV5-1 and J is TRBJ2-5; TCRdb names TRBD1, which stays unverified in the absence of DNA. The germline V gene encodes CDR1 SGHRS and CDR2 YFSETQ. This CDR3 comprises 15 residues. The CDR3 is CASRTSDRPSETQYF. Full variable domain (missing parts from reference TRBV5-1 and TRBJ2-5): KAGVTQTPRYLIKTRGQQVTLSCSPISGHRSVSWYQQTPGQGLQFLFEYFSETQRNKGNFPGRFSGRQFSNSRSEMNVSTLELGDSALYLCASRTSDRPSETQYFGPGTRLLVL.

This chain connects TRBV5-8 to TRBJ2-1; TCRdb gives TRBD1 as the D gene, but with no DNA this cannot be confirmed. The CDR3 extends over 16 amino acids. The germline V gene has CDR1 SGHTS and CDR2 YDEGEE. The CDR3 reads CASSHFAGQVYNEQFF.

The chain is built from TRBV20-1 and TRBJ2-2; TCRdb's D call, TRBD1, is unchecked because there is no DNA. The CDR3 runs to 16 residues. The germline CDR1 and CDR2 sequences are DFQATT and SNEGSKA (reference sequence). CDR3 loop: CSAPGAGANRIGELFF.

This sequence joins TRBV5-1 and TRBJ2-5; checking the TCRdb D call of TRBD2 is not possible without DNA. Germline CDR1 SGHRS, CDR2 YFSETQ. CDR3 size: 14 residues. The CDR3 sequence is CASSRGGAAETQYF.

The chain's CDR3 is CASSLAHAGQLNYGYTF. The chain carries TRBV12-3 or TRBV12-4 and TRBJ1-2. The CDR3 is 17 residues long.

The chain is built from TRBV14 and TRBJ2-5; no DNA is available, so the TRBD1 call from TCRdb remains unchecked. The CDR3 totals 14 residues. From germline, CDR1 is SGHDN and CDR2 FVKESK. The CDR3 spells CASSHLETEETQYF.

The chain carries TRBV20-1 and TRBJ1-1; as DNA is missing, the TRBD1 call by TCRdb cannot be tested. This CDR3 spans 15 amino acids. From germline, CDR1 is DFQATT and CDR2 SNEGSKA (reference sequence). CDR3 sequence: CSARGHDRGNTEAFF.

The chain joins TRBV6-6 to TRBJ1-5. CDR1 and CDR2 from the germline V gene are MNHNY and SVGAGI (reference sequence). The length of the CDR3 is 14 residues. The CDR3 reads CASSYHEDNQPQHF.

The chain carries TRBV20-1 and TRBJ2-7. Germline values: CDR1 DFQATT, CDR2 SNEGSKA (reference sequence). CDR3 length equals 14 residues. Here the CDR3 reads CSASRPGGSYEQYF.

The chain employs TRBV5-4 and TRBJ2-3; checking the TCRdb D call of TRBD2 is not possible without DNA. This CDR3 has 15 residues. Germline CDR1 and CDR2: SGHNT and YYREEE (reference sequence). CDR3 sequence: CASSLVAGGPKTQYF.

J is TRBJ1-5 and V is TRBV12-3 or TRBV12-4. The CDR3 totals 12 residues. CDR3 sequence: CASLSSNQPQHF.

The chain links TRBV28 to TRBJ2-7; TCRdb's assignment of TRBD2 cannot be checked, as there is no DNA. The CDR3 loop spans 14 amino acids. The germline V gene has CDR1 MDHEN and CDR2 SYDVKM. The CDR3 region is CASSFRSQWNEQYF.

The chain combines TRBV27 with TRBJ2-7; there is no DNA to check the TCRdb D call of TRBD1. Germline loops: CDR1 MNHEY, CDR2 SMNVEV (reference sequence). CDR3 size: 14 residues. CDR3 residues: CASRSRDRYYEQYF.

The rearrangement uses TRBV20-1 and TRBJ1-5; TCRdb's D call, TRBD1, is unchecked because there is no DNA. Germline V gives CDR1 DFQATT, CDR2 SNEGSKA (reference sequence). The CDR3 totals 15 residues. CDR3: CSANSGGQGNQPQHF.

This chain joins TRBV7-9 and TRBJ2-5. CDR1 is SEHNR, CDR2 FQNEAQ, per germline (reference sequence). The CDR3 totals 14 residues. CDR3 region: CASSFWGVQETQYF.

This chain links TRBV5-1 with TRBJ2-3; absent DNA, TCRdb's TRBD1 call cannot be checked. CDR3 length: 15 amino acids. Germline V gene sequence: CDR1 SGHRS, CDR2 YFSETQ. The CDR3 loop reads CASSRVGAGTDTQYF.

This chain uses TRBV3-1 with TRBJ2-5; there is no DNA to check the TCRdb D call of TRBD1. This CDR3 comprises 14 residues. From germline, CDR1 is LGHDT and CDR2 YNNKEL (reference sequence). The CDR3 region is CASSQEQGRETQYF.

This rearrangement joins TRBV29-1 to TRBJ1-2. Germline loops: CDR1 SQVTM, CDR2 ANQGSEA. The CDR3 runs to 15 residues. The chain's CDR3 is CSVVVTAAYGDGYTF.